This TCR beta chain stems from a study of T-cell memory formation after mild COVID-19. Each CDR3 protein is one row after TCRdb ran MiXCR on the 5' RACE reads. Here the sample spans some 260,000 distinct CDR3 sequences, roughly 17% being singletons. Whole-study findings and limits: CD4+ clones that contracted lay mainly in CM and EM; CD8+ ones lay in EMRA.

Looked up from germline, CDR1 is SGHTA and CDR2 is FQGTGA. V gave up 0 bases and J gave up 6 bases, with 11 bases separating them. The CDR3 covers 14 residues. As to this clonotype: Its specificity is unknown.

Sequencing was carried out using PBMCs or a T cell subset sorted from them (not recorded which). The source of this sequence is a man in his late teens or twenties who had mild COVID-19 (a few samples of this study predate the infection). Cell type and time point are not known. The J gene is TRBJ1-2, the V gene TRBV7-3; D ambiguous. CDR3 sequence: CASSLTPQGNGYTF. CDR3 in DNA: TGTGCCAGCAGCTTAACGCCCCAAGGAAATGGCTACACCTTC.